This is a list of T cell receptor beta chains from one sample in a study of Ad26.COV2.S vaccination and SARS-CoV-2 variants. Generated by immunoSEQ multiplex PCR, the TCRdb table keeps only in-frame clones and is missing some. Among 400,000 to 500,000 clones listed, roughly 88% were seen once. Source: peripheral blood, taken in a trial of Ad26.COV2.S vaccine versus placebo. All receptors derive from a person between 18 and 59 years old who received the Ad26.COV2.S COVID-19 vaccine or a placebo. CDR3s include the opening cysteine and the closing phenylalanine or tryptophan. D genes are given only for firm matches. Rows may omit the clone size; those that give it use once, few, many or a size class.

D	size	V	J	CDR3	DNA
-	-	TRBV27	TRBJ2-3	CASSLLGGRDNTQYF	TGTGCCAGCAGTTTACTCGGCGGGCGGGATAATACGCAGTATTTT
TRBD1	-	TRBV9	TRBJ1-5	CASSAGGNQPQHF	TGTGCCAGCAGCGCAGGGGGGAATCAGCCCCAGCATTTT
-	-	TRBV15	TRBJ1-6	CATSRVLSAVNSPLHF	TGTGCCACCAGCAGAGTTCTTTCGGCGGTGAATTCACCCCTCCACTTT
-	-	TRBV30	TRBJ1-2	CAWSRDTPLYGYTF	TGTGCCTGGAGCCGGGACACCCCACTCTATGGCTACACCTTC
-	-	TRBV6-2/TRBV6-3	TRBJ2-6	CASSYSRSGANVLTF	TGTGCCAGCAGTTACTCGCGCTCTGGGGCCAACGTCCTGACTTTC
-	-	TRBV5-6	TRBJ1-5	CASSGGVGNQPQHF	TGTGCCAGCAGCGGCGGTGTGGGCAATCAGCCCCAGCATTTT
-	-	TRBV11-2	TRBJ2-5	CASSTAGRVETQYF	TGTGCCAGCAGTACCGCTGGAAGGGTGGAGACCCAGTACTTC
-	once	TRBV28	TRBJ1-1	CATEDGGRDTEAFF	TGTGCCACCGAAGACGGGGGCCGTGACACTGAAGCTTTCTTT
TRBD2	-	TRBV6-5	TRBJ2-5	CATVASGQETQYF	TGTGCCACCGTGGCTAGCGGGCAAGAGACCCAGTACTTC
-	-	TRBV5-1	TRBJ2-2	CASSLARDRNTGELFF	TGCGCCAGCAGCTTGGCCCGGGACCGTAACACCGGGGAGCTGTTTTTT
TRBD2	-	TRBV3-1/TRBV3-2	TRBJ2-3	CASSQDKGGRGTTDTQYF	TGTGCCAGCAGCCAAGATAAGGGCGGGCGGGGGACCACAGATACGCAGTATTTT
-	-	TRBV6-5	TRBJ1-2	CASRAVREIYGYTF	TGTGCCAGCAGGGCCGTAAGGGAGATTTATGGCTACACCTTC
-	-	TRBV14	TRBJ2-3	CASSQDRGSTDTQYF	TGTGCCAGCAGCCAAGATCGGGGGAGCACAGATACGCAGTATTTT
-	-	TRBV27	TRBJ1-2	CASSFRQFRGYTF	TGTGCCAGCAGTTTCCGACAATTTAGGGGCTACACCTTC
TRBD1	once	TRBV23-1	TRBJ2-5	CASRDYRGRGQETQYF	TGCGCCAGCAGGGATTACAGGGGTCGAGGGCAAGAGACCCAGTACTTC
TRBD1	many	TRBV6-5	TRBJ2-7	CASMSGTGEGHEQYF	TGTGCCAGCATGTCGGGGACAGGGGAAGGCCACGAGCAGTACTTC
-	-	TRBV6-5	TRBJ2-5	CASSANSAQETQYF	TGTGCCAGCAGCGCAAACTCGGCCCAAGAGACCCAGTACTTC
-	-	TRBV9	TRBJ1-3	CASSVAPDSGNTIYF	TGTGCCAGCAGCGTAGCTCCAGACTCTGGAAACACCATATATTTT
TRBD2	-	TRBV5-1	TRBJ2-5	CASSLEGLAGVETQYF	TGCGCCAGCAGCTTGGAGGGACTAGCGGGGGTGGAGACCCAGTACTTC
TRBD2	-	TRBV4-1	TRBJ2-5	CASSHRGRGGGETQYF	TGCGCCAGCAGCCACCGGGGCCGGGGGGGCGGAGAGACCCAGTACTTC
-	-	TRBV6-2/TRBV6-3	TRBJ1-1	CASSFPGTEAFF	TGTGCCAGCAGTTTTCCGGGAACTGAAGCTTTCTTT
-	-	TRBV5-1	TRBJ2-1	CASSFGLGAPYNEQFF	TGCGCCAGCAGCTTCGGACTGGGGGCCCCTTACAATGAGCAGTTCTTC
TRBD2	-	TRBV7-6	TRBJ2-3	CASSLATSGGAGTDTQYF	TGTGCCAGCAGCTTAGCCACTAGCGGGGGGGCCGGGACAGATACGCAGTATTTT
-	-	TRBV13	TRBJ1-6	CASSLGQGGHYNSPLHF	TGTGCCAGCAGCTTAGGCCAAGGGGGTCACTATAATTCACCCCTCCACTTT
-	-	TRBV7-6	TRBJ2-3	CASSQSFTQYF	TGTGCCAGCAGCCAGAGTTTCACGCAGTATTTT
TRBD1	-	TRBV19	TRBJ1-2	CASSTGTALGYTF	TGTGCCAGTAGTACCGGGACAGCCCTGGGCTACACCTTC
-	-	TRBV12-3/TRBV12-4	TRBJ1-6	CASTVEVNSPLHF	TGTGCCAGCACGGTGGAGGTGAATTCACCCCTCCACTTT
-	-	TRBV11-3	TRBJ2-5	CASSSRQGRVETQYF	TGTGCCAGCAGCTCCCGGCAGGGGCGTGTGGAGACCCAGTACTTC
-	-	TRBV5-1	TRBJ1-2	CASSWGNLNYGYTF	TGCGCCAGCAGCTGGGGGAATTTAAACTATGGCTACACCTTC
TRBD1	-	TRBV7-9	TRBJ2-1	CASSLDFGTVSDEQFF	TGTGCCAGCAGCTTAGATTTTGGGACAGTCTCGGATGAGCAGTTCTTC
-	-	TRBV9	TRBJ1-4	CASSENPADSTNEKLFF	TGTGCCAGCAGTGAGAATCCGGCAGATTCAACTAATGAAAAACTGTTTTTT
-	-	TRBV28	TRBJ2-4	CARGAVWNYIQYF	TGTGCCAGGGGAGCGGTTTGGAATTACATTCAGTACTTC
TRBD2	-	TRBV15	TRBJ2-7	CATSRDSLASSYEQYF	TGTGCCACCAGCAGAGATTCACTAGCGAGCTCCTACGAGCAGTACTTC
-	-	TRBV28	TRBJ1-3	CASSLGGAGNTIYF	TGTGCCAGCAGTTTAGGGGGGGCAGGAAACACCATATATTTT
TRBD1	-	TRBV5-6	TRBJ2-5	CASSLATGQETQYF	TGTGCCAGCAGCTTGGCGACAGGGCAAGAGACCCAGTACTTC
-	once	TRBV30	TRBJ1-1	CAWSSFGASTEAFF	TGTGCCTGGAGTAGTTTCGGAGCGTCCACTGAAGCTTTCTTT
-	-	TRBV7-8	TRBJ2-2	CASSPTLAGGGTGELFF	TGTGCCAGCAGCCCAACCCTTGCCGGGGGTGGGACCGGGGAGCTGTTTTTT
TRBD1	-	TRBV4-3	TRBJ2-7	CASSQGTGYEQYF	TGCGCCAGCAGCCAAGGGACAGGGTACGAGCAGTACTTC
-	-	TRBV7-8	TRBJ1-1	CASSWSLGRDTEAFF	TGTGCCAGCAGCTGGTCTTTAGGAAGAGACACTGAAGCTTTCTTT
-	-	TRBV6-2/TRBV6-3	TRBJ2-5	CASSSVRQETQYF	TGTGCCAGCAGTTCGGTCCGTCAAGAGACCCAGTACTTC
-	-	TRBV7-3	TRBJ1-5	CASSLTGESNQPQHF	TGTGCCAGCAGCTTAACAGGGGAAAGCAATCAGCCCCAGCATTTT
TRBD1	-	TRBV4-1	TRBJ2-1	CASSHLPGQGTNEQFF	TGCGCCAGCAGCCATTTACCGGGACAGGGGACAAATGAGCAGTTCTTC
-	-	TRBV6-5	TRBJ2-6	CASKISGANVLTF	TGTGCCAGCAAAATTTCTGGGGCCAACGTCCTGACTTTC
TRBD1	-	TRBV6-5	TRBJ2-2	CASSWTGGSGELFF	TGTGCCAGCAGTTGGACAGGTGGTTCCGGGGAGCTGTTTTTT
-	-	TRBV19	TRBJ1-5	CASTSTGNQPQHF	TGTGCCAGTACATCGACAGGCAATCAGCCCCAGCATTTT
-	-	TRBV7-3	TRBJ2-1	CASSLAGLNNEQFF	TGTGCCAGCAGCTTAGCAGGGCTAAATAATGAGCAGTTCTTC
-	-	TRBV5-6	TRBJ2-2	CASRERGGGTGELFF	TGTGCCAGCAGGGAGAGGGGGGGTGGCACCGGGGAGCTGTTTTTT
-	-	TRBV19	TRBJ1-4	CASSWQGYEKLFF	TGTGCCAGTTCGTGGCAGGGTTATGAAAAACTGTTTTTT
-	-	TRBV9	TRBJ1-1	CASSVTGGNTEAFF	TGTGCCAGCAGCGTTACGGGGGGGAACACTGAAGCTTTCTTT
-	few	TRBV29-1	TRBJ1-4	CSVAAANEKLFF	TGCAGCGTTGCAGCGGCTAATGAAAAACTGTTTTTT
TRBD2	-	TRBV6-2/TRBV6-3	TRBJ2-5	CASSSGLAGVQETQYF	TGTGCCAGCAGCTCCGGACTAGCGGGGGTCCAAGAGACCCAGTACTTC
-	once	TRBV7-2	TRBJ1-5	CASSLEGLMDQPQHF	TGTGCCAGCAGCTTAGAGGGACTGATGGATCAGCCCCAGCATTTT
-	few	TRBV11-2	TRBJ1-1	CASSLFGSTEAFF	TGTGCCAGCAGCTTATTCGGGTCCACTGAAGCTTTCTTT
TRBD1	-	TRBV19	TRBJ1-2	CASSSGGGYYGYTF	TGTGCCAGTAGTAGTGGAGGGGGCTACTATGGCTACACCTTC
TRBD2	-	TRBV7-3	TRBJ2-3	CASSGNGGGAGDTQYF	TGTGCCAGCAGCGGCAATGGCGGGGGGGCCGGAGATACGCAGTATTTT